Listed below are T cell receptor beta chains from one sample, sequenced in a study of CD8 T cells in Susac syndrome. TCRdb passed the immunoSEQ multiplex PCR reads through MiXCR, listing each CDR3 protein once. The sample records some 220,000 distinct CDR3 sequences, 95% being singletons. The sample consisted of CD4+ T cells from PBMCs. The source of these receptors is a human donor with multiple sclerosis. Both conserved end residues are part of each CDR3. The order of the fields is V gene, D gene, J gene, clone size, CDR3 protein, CDR3 DNA. D genes are given only for firm matches. Not all rows give a size; the values are once, few, many and, for expanded clones, a class.

TRBV3-1	TRBD2	TRBJ2-5	NA	CASSRGLAGADQETQYF	TGTGCCAGCAGCCGAGGGCTAGCGGGAGCGGACCAAGAGACCCAGTACTTC
TRBV20-1	TRBD1	TRBJ1-5	NA	CSARAAGGQNNQPQHF	TGCAGTGCTAGAGCAGCAGGGGGACAGAACAATCAGCCCCAGCATTTT
TRBV12-3/TRBV12-4	NA	TRBJ1-5	NA	CASTTGRGNQPQHF	TGTGCCAGCACCACGGGACGGGGCAATCAGCCCCAGCATTTT
TRBV27	TRBD1	TRBJ1-5	NA	CASSTSGTAQHF	TGTGCCAGCAGTACGTCCGGGACAGCCCAGCATTTT
TRBV4-1	TRBD1	TRBJ2-1	NA	CASSHGLRGERGRHNEQFF	TGCGCCAGCAGCCATGGATTGAGAGGTGAGAGGGGGCGCCACAATGAGCAGTTCTTC
TRBV7-9	NA	TRBJ1-5	NA	CASSENRQQPQHF	TGTGCCAGCAGCGAGAACAGACAACAGCCCCAGCATTTT
TRBV20-1	NA	TRBJ2-6	NA	CSALGEGKNVLTF	TGCAGTGCTTTGGGGGAAGGGAAAAACGTCCTGACTTTC
TRBV12-3/TRBV12-4	TRBD2	TRBJ2-1	NA	CASSLGRRGGRSWYNEQFF	TGTGCCAGCAGTTTAGGTCGGCGCGGGGGGCGATCCTGGTACAATGAGCAGTTCTTC
TRBV12-3/TRBV12-4	TRBD1	TRBJ1-2	NA	CASSPGQVGGYTF	TGTGCCAGCAGTCCCGGACAGGTCGGCGGCTACACCTTC
TRBV7-9	NA	TRBJ1-1	NA	CASSRPKEYTEAFF	TGTGCCAGCAGCCGCCCCAAGGAGTACACTGAAGCTTTCTTT
TRBV7-2	TRBD1	TRBJ1-6	NA	CASNDRVGSPLHF	TGTGCCAGTAATGACAGGGTTGGTTCACCCCTCCACTTT
TRBV6-5	NA	TRBJ1-1	NA	CASSKGRAEAFF	TGTGCCAGCAGTAAAGGGAGAGCTGAAGCTTTCTTT
TRBV19	TRBD2	TRBJ2-1	NA	CASSYSGRDNEQFF	TGTGCCAGTAGCTATAGCGGGAGGGACAATGAGCAGTTCTTC
TRBV6-6	NA	TRBJ1-2	NA	CASTYRENYGYTF	TGTGCCAGCACCTACAGGGAAAACTATGGCTACACCTTC
TRBV10-3	TRBD2	TRBJ2-3	once	CAITGTIGTDTQYF	TGTGCCATCACCGGGACTATTGGCACAGATACGCAGTATTTT